This T cell receptor (beta chain) was sequenced in a study of molecular identifiers for immune sequencing clone quantification. Library preparation followed earlier protocols using designated TCR primers. Each CDR3 protein is one row after TCRdb ran MiXCR on the PCR reads. Of some 650,000 distinct CDR3 sequences in the sample, approximately 20% were seen once. With 3 bases removed from V and 7 bases from J, the gap between germline ends came to 13 bases. The length of the CDR3 is 15 residues. Germline V gene lookup returns CDR1 MNHEY and CDR2 SMNVEV (reference sequence). V gene TRBV27 combines with J gene TRBJ1-6, with a possible D match to TRBD1 (5 bases). Sequences were obtained from naive CD8+ T cells from blood, with Jurkat cell RNA spiked in. As for subset: FACS-sorted CD8+CD4-CCR7+CD45RA+ naive T cells. This receptor was identified in a human donor in good health. Some libraries in this study had Jurkat cell RNA spiked in. Here the CDR3 reads CASSFTDGGNSPLHF. CDR3 bases: TGTGCCAGCAGTTTCACAGACGGGGGGAATTCACCCCTCCACTTT.